This TCR beta chain was identified in a study of shared clonotypes between healthy human individuals. This CDR3 has 10 residues. Trimming took off 6 bases at V and 15 bases at J, with 15 bases between the two ends. The germline gives CDR1 DFQATT, CDR2 SNEGSKA (reference sequence). This table comes from immunoSEQ multiplex PCR, and its TCRdb copy is limited to in-frame clones, with some not included. This table holds roughly 660,000 clones, about 90% found once. The source of this sequence is a man aged 18 to 30 in good health. Some clones in this sample may be carry-over from other donors' samples. Material for sequencing was memory CD8+ T cells from PBMCs. Subset denoted: CD45RO+ cells pooled with CCR7-negative TemRA cells. The rearrangement links TRBV20-1 to TRBJ2-1, with D tentatively TRBD2 (6 bases). DNA of the CDR3: TGCAGTGCCCTTAGCGGTGAGGGGTTCTTC. Protein: CSALSGEGFF.